One and the same sample provided the 23 T cell receptor beta chains below, sequenced in a study of chemoradiotherapy in HPV16-positive cancers. Some clones are missing from TCRdb's copy, which holds only in-frame ones; the method was immunoSEQ multiplex PCR. This table has 25,000 to 35,000 clones, around 83% appearing once. Here the sequenced sample was blood, taken from a patient who underwent chemoradiotherapy. These receptors were taken from a human donor with HPV-associated anogenital cancer.

The chain uses TRBV5-6 and TRBJ2-1; D gene ambiguous. The CDR3 spans 11 residues. Germline V gene data show CDR1 as SGHDT and CDR2 as YYEEEE. Trimming shortened V by 1 base and J by 7 bases, and 3 bases separated the two germline ends. The CDR3, as DNA: TGTGCCAGCAGCTTGAATAATGAGCAGTTCTTC. Translated: CASSLNNEQFF.

The rearrangement links TRBV28 to TRBJ1-5, with 10 positions matching TRBD1. From germline, CDR1 is MDHEN and CDR2 SYDVKM. V trimming: 5 bases; J trimming: 6 bases; junction bases outside the gene matches: 7. The CDR3 runs to 15 residues. CDR3 nucleotide sequence: TGTGCCAGCAGTACAACCGGGACAGGGGTTCAGCCCCAGCATTTT. This codes for CASSTTGTGVQPQHF.

The rearrangement joins TRBV19 to TRBJ2-3; D gene unclear. Looked up from germline, CDR1 is LNHDA and CDR2 is SQIVND (reference sequence). This CDR3 is built from 13 residues. V was shortened by 7 bases and J by 2 bases, with 10 bases between the two germline ends. The CDR3 loop is CASKRLNTDTQYF. Written as DNA, the CDR3 is TGTGCCAGTAAGCGTCTGAACACAGATACGCAGTATTTT. The full variable domain, with the rest looked up from reference TRBV19 and TRBJ2-3, is DGGITQSPKYLFRKEGQNVTLSCEQNLNHDAMYWYRQDPGQGLRLIYYSQIVNDFQKGDIAEGYSVSREKKESFPLTVTSAQKNPTAFYLCASKRLNTDTQYFGPGTRLTVL.

The chain carries TRBV19 and TRBJ2-2, with D possibly matching TRBD2 (6 bases). Germline CDR1 and CDR2: LNHDA and SQIVND (reference sequence). V lost 4 bases and J 0 bases, leaving 12 bases between the germline ends. The CDR3 is 16 amino acids. CDR3 sequence (DNA): TGTGCCAGTAGTAGACCCGGGACTCCGAACACCGGGGAGCTGTTTTTT. Amino acids: CASSRPGTPNTGELFF.

The chain joins TRBV5-1 to TRBJ1-1; the D gene is possibly TRBD1 (5 bases). Germline V gene data show CDR1 as SGHRS and CDR2 as YFSETQ. Trimming removed 2 bases at V and 6 bases at J, with 14 bases between. This CDR3 spans 14 amino acids. The CDR3 region is CASSFVRGDPEAFF. The CDR3, as DNA: TGCGCCAGCAGCTTCGTAAGAGGGGATCCTGAAGCTTTCTTT. The full variable domain, completed using reference TRBV5-1 and TRBJ1-1, is KAGVTQTPRYLIKTRGQQVTLSCSPISGHRSVSWYQQTPGQGLQFLFEYFSETQRNKGNFPGRFSGRQFSNSRSEMNVSTLELGDSALYLCASSFVRGDPEAFFGQGTRLTVV.

J is TRBJ2-7 and V is TRBV19; 8 bases line up with TRBD2. The CDR3 contains 14 residues. V shed 5 bases and J 5 bases; nucleotides not matched to a gene: 8. Germline CDR1 is LNHDA and CDR2 is SQIVND (reference sequence). The chain's CDR3 is CASSVGTSVHEQYF. CDR3 DNA sequence: TGTGCCAGTAGTGTTGGGACTAGTGTCCACGAGCAGTACTTC.

This chain links TRBV19 with TRBJ1-6; D gene uncertain. Germline assignment: CDR1 LNHDA and CDR2 SQIVND (reference sequence). The CDR3 loop spans 14 amino acids. Trimming pared 6 bases from V and 7 bases from J, leaving 13 bases between. DNA for the CDR3: TGTGCCAGTAGGGGCGGAGGATACAATTCACCCCTCCACTTT. It is translated as CASRGGGYNSPLHF.

A single count supports this clone. The chain has TRBV4-2 and TRBJ1-1; D perhaps matches TRBD1 (6 bases). Trimming shortened V by 0 bases and J by 11 bases, and 16 bases separated the two germline ends. Looked up from germline, CDR1 is LGHNA and CDR2 is YNFKEQ. The CDR3 consists of 14 residues. The CDR3 DNA is TGTGCCAGCAGCCAAGATTTGGGGGCCGGGTGGGCTTTCTTT. Residues: CASSQDLGAGWAFF.

This clone was observed once. The chain couples TRBV25-1 to TRBJ2-2; 9 nucleotides agree with TRBD1. The CDR3 totals 16 residues. CDR1 and CDR2 (germline): MGHDK, SYGVNS. J gave up 3 bases and V 3 bases, and 5 bases lay outside the gene matches. CDR3 nucleotides: TGTGCCAGCAGTGAGGTAGGACAGGGGTACACCGGGGAGCTGTTTTTT. This sequence encodes CASSEVGQGYTGELFF.

In its sample, this clone was seen once. The chain recombines TRBV19 with TRBJ2-4, with a weak D call TRBD1 (6 bases). Germline CDR1 LNHDA, CDR2 SQIVND (reference sequence). Deletions cut 5 bases from V and 10 bases from J, with 15 bases between. The CDR3 has 13 amino acids. The CDR3 DNA follows: TGTGCCAGTAGTCCACAGGGTTTTGGGATTCAGTACTTC. It encodes CASSPQGFGIQYF.

Details on this clone: At one end the junction does not follow the germline gene, possibly because of a read error. The CDR3 bases are TGTGCTAGCAGCTTAGGTAGCGGGGGGGCACTTGAGCAGTTCTTC. Translated: CASSLGSGGALEQFF. V gene TRBV7-7 combines with J gene TRBJ2-1, with 11 bases matching TRBD2. This CDR3 is 15 amino acids long. CDR1 and CDR2 from the germline V gene are SSHAT and FNYEAQ (reference sequence).

The J gene is TRBJ2-7, the V gene TRBV11-2, with D perhaps matching TRBD1 (6 bases). The CDR3 has 14 residues. Trimming cost V 4 bases and J 0 bases, with 10 bases left between them. Germline V gives CDR1 SGHAT, CDR2 FQNNGV. The CDR3 DNA reads TGTGCCAGCAGCTCGCAGGGGCTCTCCTACGAGCAGTACTTC. It encodes CASSSQGLSYEQYF.

V usage is TRBV7-2 and J usage is TRBJ1-4; D remains unclear. V dropped 5 bases and J dropped 5 bases, with 9 bases sitting between them. From germline, CDR1 is SGHTA and CDR2 FQGNSA. This CDR3 has 13 residues. CDR3 sequence (DNA): TGTGCCAGCAGCAAAGGAGGAAATGAAAAACTGTTTTTT. It yields the protein CASSKGGNEKLFF.

V is TRBV27 and J is TRBJ1-4; 10 bases are a match to TRBD1. Germline loops: CDR1 MNHEY, CDR2 SMNVEV (reference sequence). The CDR3 spans 17 residues. Trimming cost V 6 bases and J 8 bases; bases outside gene matches: 15. The CDR3 coding sequence is TGTGCCAGCAGCCCGGGACCCAGACAGGGGGCGACGGAAAAACTGTTTTTT. Amino acids: CASSPGPRQGATEKLFF.

The genes are TRBV5-1 and TRBJ2-2; 9 bases map to TRBD1. The CDR3 spans 15 residues. Trimming took 3 bases from V and 6 from J; bases not matched to a gene: 6. Germline V gives CDR1 SGHRS, CDR2 YFSETQ. The CDR3 coding sequence is TGCGCCAGCAGCTGGGGGGACAGGGCCTCCGGGGAGCTGTTTTTT. Its protein is CASSWGDRASGELFF.

The chain uses TRBV2 and TRBJ2-7, with 7 bases identical to TRBD1. CDR1 SNHLY and CDR2 FYNNEI come from the germline V gene. This CDR3 is built from 13 residues. The junction had 8 bases not matched to a gene; V was cut back by 10 bases and J by 2 bases. CDR3 bases: TGTGCCATTGACCGGGACAGAGCCTACGAGCAGTACTTC. This encodes CAIDRDRAYEQYF.

The chain is built from TRBV11-2 and TRBJ1-2; TRBD1 matches at 7 bases. The CDR3 length is 14 residues. Germline V lookup: CDR1 SGHAT, CDR2 FQNNGV. V lost 4 bases and J lost 3; bases outside the gene matches: 5. The chain's CDR3 is CASSSNRGHYGYTF. The CDR3 region has the DNA TGTGCCAGCAGCTCGAACAGGGGCCACTATGGCTACACCTTC.

This chain uses TRBV9 with TRBJ2-1; either TRBD1 or TRBD2 may fit D (6 bases each). Per germline, CDR1 SGDLS and CDR2 YYNGEE. The CDR3 loop spans 15 amino acids. V lost 2 bases to trimming and J lost 1 base, with 10 bases between them. The CDR3 bases are TGTGCCAGCAGCGTGCGGGACATATCCTACAATGAGCAGTTCTTC. The encoded protein is CASSVRDISYNEQFF. Filled out from reference TRBV9 and TRBJ2-1, the complete variable domain reads DSGVTQTPKHLITATGQRVTLRCSPRSGDLSVYWYQQSLDQGLQFLIQYYNGEERAKGNILERFSAQQFPDLHSELNLSSLELGDSALYFCASSVRDISYNEQFFGPGTRLTVL.

This sequence joins TRBV9 and TRBJ2-7; perhaps D is TRBD1 or TRBD2 (6 bases each). V was trimmed by 3 bases and J by 0 bases, leaving 10 bases between them. CDR3 size: 14 residues. From germline, CDR1 is SGDLS and CDR2 YYNGEE. The CDR3 DNA follows: TGTGCCAGCAGCGGGGGGGACAACTCCTACGAGCAGTACTTC. The encoded protein is CASSGGDNSYEQYF.

The chain joins TRBV7-2 to TRBJ1-2, with D uncertain. V shed 5 bases and J shed 4 bases, with 17 bases lying between them. CDR1 and CDR2 (germline): SGHTA, FQGNSA. This CDR3 is built from 15 residues. CDR3 DNA sequence: TGTGCCAGCAGCCCCCACAGTACCGGCTTCTATGGCTACACCTTC. Protein product: CASSPHSTGFYGYTF.

The chain carries TRBV18 and TRBJ2-3; D perhaps matches TRBD2 (5 bases). Germline assignment: CDR1 KGHSH and CDR2 LQKENI. This CDR3 spans 16 amino acids. V lost 2 bases and J 0 bases, leaving 12 bases between the germline ends. CDR3 residues: CASSPGLSGSTDTQYF. The CDR3 coding sequence is TGTGCCAGCTCACCAGGCCTAAGCGGAAGCACAGATACGCAGTATTTT.

CDR3 protein: CASSSPSGTDTQYF. CDR3 nucleotide sequence: TGTGCCAGCAGCTCCCCGTCCGGGACAGATACGCAGTATTTT. V and J are TRBV11-1 and TRBJ2-3; D ambiguous. The ends were cut back, 4 bases at V and 3 bases at J, with 11 bases in the middle. Germline CDR1 and CDR2: SGHAT and FQDESV (reference sequence). The CDR3 sequence is 14 residues long.

V gene TRBV6-5 combines with J gene TRBJ2-5; tentatively, D is TRBD1 or TRBD2 (5 bases each). The ends were cut back, 2 bases at V and 2 bases at J, with 9 bases in the middle. The CDR3 extends over 14 amino acids. The germline V gene has CDR1 MNHEY and CDR2 SVGAGI. CDR3 sequence: CASSYGGSQETQYF. The CDR3 DNA reads as TGTGCCAGCAGTTACGGGGGAAGTCAAGAGACCCAGTACTTC.